The rows below give T cell receptor beta chains drawn from one sample of a study of cytomegalovirus exposure and HLA in healthy donors. Here immunoSEQ multiplex PCR was the method, and the copy in TCRdb shows in-frame clones only, minus some. The table lists 120,000 to 150,000 clones, around 80% of them singletons. The sample consisted of PBMCs. The receptors stem from a man aged 30-40 years in good health and CMV-seronegative. CDR3s include the opening cysteine and the closing phenylalanine or tryptophan. D genes are given only for firm matches. A clone size is listed for some rows: how often the clone was seen (once, few, many), or a class if it is expanded.

v_gene: TRBV7-2; abundance: .; d_gene: TRBD1; j_gene: TRBJ2-7; CDR3nt: TGTGCCAGCAGCCCGGGACAGGGGTACGAGCAGTACTTC; CDR3aa: CASSPGQGYEQYF
v_gene: TRBV30; abundance: .; d_gene: .; j_gene: TRBJ1-3; CDR3nt: TGTGCCTGGAGGGCGACAGGAGGCGGAAACACCATATATTTT; CDR3aa: CAWRATGGGNTIYF
v_gene: TRBV5-5; abundance: .; d_gene: TRBD2; j_gene: TRBJ2-5; CDR3nt: TGTGCCAGCAGCACCTCGGGACTAGCGGGAGTAGGAGAGACCCAGTACTTC; CDR3aa: CASSTSGLAGVGETQYF
v_gene: TRBV10-3; abundance: .; d_gene: TRBD1; j_gene: TRBJ2-7; CDR3nt: TGTGCCATCAGCGAGGGACAGGGGAACACCTACGAGCAGTACTTC; CDR3aa: CAISEGQGNTYEQYF
v_gene: TRBV7-6; abundance: .; d_gene: TRBD1; j_gene: TRBJ2-1; CDR3nt: TGTGCCAGCAGCCGACAGGGCGATGAGCAGTTCTTC; CDR3aa: CASSRQGDEQFF
v_gene: TRBV5-1; abundance: once; d_gene: .; j_gene: TRBJ2-1; CDR3nt: TGCGCCAGCAGCTCTCGGACAGATACCTACAATGAGCAGTTCTTC; CDR3aa: CASSSRTDTYNEQFF
v_gene: TRBV5-1; abundance: few; d_gene: TRBD1; j_gene: TRBJ1-1; CDR3nt: TGCGCCAGCAGCTCGGGACAGGGGGCGAACACTGAAGCTTTCTTT; CDR3aa: CASSSGQGANTEAFF
v_gene: TRBV4-1; abundance: once; d_gene: .; j_gene: TRBJ2-7; CDR3nt: TGCGCCAGCAGCCAAGATTTGTCTTGGGGGGGCATTGGGTACGAGCAGTACTTC; CDR3aa: CASSQDLSWGGIGYEQYF
v_gene: TRBV18; abundance: .; d_gene: TRBD1; j_gene: TRBJ1-1; CDR3nt: TGTGCCAGCTCACAAGGGACAGGGGTAAACACTGAAGCTTTCTTT; CDR3aa: CASSQGTGVNTEAFF
v_gene: TRBV14; abundance: few; d_gene: TRBD2; j_gene: TRBJ2-5; CDR3nt: TGTGCCAGCAGTCTTAACGCGGGACTAGTCGGAGAGACCCAGTACTTC; CDR3aa: CASSLNAGLVGETQYF
v_gene: TRBV9; abundance: .; d_gene: TRBD1; j_gene: TRBJ2-3; CDR3nt: TGTGCCAGCTCCCGATCCGGGACAGGGGCAACAGATACGCAGTATTTT; CDR3aa: CASSRSGTGATDTQYF
v_gene: TRBV5-1; abundance: .; d_gene: TRBD1; j_gene: TRBJ1-2; CDR3nt: TGCGCCAGCAGTTTTCAGGGGGCCTTGGACTATGGCTACACCTTC; CDR3aa: CASSFQGALDYGYTF
v_gene: TRBV6-5; abundance: .; d_gene: .; j_gene: TRBJ2-1; CDR3nt: TGTGCCAGCAGTTACGGGGCCAGGGCATGGGAGCAGTTCTTC; CDR3aa: CASSYGARAWEQFF
v_gene: TRBV2; abundance: .; d_gene: .; j_gene: TRBJ1-1; CDR3nt: TGTGCCAGCAGCGATCCAACTAAGGCTTTCTTT; CDR3aa: CASSDPTKAFF
v_gene: TRBV11-3; abundance: .; d_gene: TRBD1; j_gene: TRBJ1-5; CDR3nt: TGTGCCAGCAGCTTCTCTGACAGGGGGCAATGCCAGCCCCAGCATTTT; CDR3aa: CASSFSDRGQCQPQHF
v_gene: TRBV10-3; abundance: .; d_gene: TRBD1; j_gene: TRBJ1-5; CDR3nt: TGTGCCATTTCCGGGACAGGGGTTTTACCCCAGAATTTT; CDR3aa: CAISGTGVLPQNF
v_gene: TRBV7-9; abundance: .; d_gene: .; j_gene: TRBJ2-5; CDR3nt: TGTGCCAGCAGCTTAGTAGGGGCGCGTGTGGAGACCCAGTACTTC; CDR3aa: CASSLVGARVETQYF
v_gene: TRBV28; abundance: .; d_gene: .; j_gene: TRBJ1-1; CDR3nt: TGTGCCAGCAGCGACGCAGGGGCTCTAGGCACTGAAGCTTTCTTT; CDR3aa: CASSDAGALGTEAFF
v_gene: TRBV7-9; abundance: .; d_gene: .; j_gene: TRBJ2-7; CDR3nt: TGTGCCAGCAGCTTAGTGGCGGTGGGGGCTGGCGAGCAGTACTTC; CDR3aa: CASSLVAVGAGEQYF
v_gene: TRBV23-1; abundance: few; d_gene: .; j_gene: TRBJ2-7; CDR3nt: TGCGCCAGCAGTCAATCCGCCGGGTCCTACGAGCAGTACTTC; CDR3aa: CASSQSAGSYEQYF
v_gene: TRBV5-1; abundance: .; d_gene: TRBD2; j_gene: TRBJ2-7; CDR3nt: TGCGCCAGCAGCGCCGACACCGGGACTAGCGGCGAGCAGTACTTC; CDR3aa: CASSADTGTSGEQYF
v_gene: TRBV27; abundance: .; d_gene: TRBD1; j_gene: TRBJ1-1; CDR3nt: TGTGCCAGCAGTTTAACCGGACAGGGCAGGGGTGAAGCTTTCTTT; CDR3aa: CASSLTGQGRGEAFF
v_gene: TRBV6-5; abundance: few; d_gene: TRBD2; j_gene: TRBJ2-7; CDR3nt: TGTGCCAGCATTTATAGCGGGGGGCGAAACGAGCAGTACTTC; CDR3aa: CASIYSGGRNEQYF
v_gene: TRBV6-5; abundance: .; d_gene: .; j_gene: TRBJ2-7; CDR3nt: TGTGCCAGCAGTTACTCGATGCAGGGCAGTGTCTACGAGCAGTACTTC; CDR3aa: CASSYSMQGSVYEQYF
v_gene: TRBV19; abundance: .; d_gene: TRBD1; j_gene: TRBJ1-5; CDR3nt: TGTGCCAGTAGTAGGACAGGGGATAATCAGCCCCAGCATTTT; CDR3aa: CASSRTGDNQPQHF
v_gene: TRBV6-5; abundance: .; d_gene: .; j_gene: TRBJ1-2; CDR3nt: TGTGCCAGCAGTTCCCTTCAGGGGTCCGGTGGCTACACCTTC; CDR3aa: CASSSLQGSGGYTF
v_gene: TRBV5-4; abundance: few; d_gene: .; j_gene: TRBJ1-1; CDR3nt: TGTGCCAGCAGTCTCGGGGGGGTGGTAAGCACTGAAGCTTTCTTT; CDR3aa: CASSLGGVVSTEAFF
v_gene: TRBV19; abundance: .; d_gene: .; j_gene: TRBJ2-6; CDR3nt: TGTGCCAGTAGTATTAGACTGGACAACGTCCTGACTTTC; CDR3aa: CASSIRLDNVLTF
v_gene: TRBV7-2; abundance: .; d_gene: .; j_gene: TRBJ2-3; CDR3nt: TGTGCCAGCAGCCTCGGGACTTCCACCACAGATACGCAGTATTTT; CDR3aa: CASSLGTSTTDTQYF
v_gene: TRBV29-1; abundance: .; d_gene: TRBD2; j_gene: TRBJ2-3; CDR3nt: TGCAGCGTTGGTGCGGCGGGAGGCCCCGCAGATACGCAGTATTTT; CDR3aa: CSVGAAGGPADTQYF
v_gene: TRBV6-5; abundance: .; d_gene: TRBD2; j_gene: TRBJ2-1; CDR3nt: TGTGCCAGCAGTTACTCGGGGCTAGCGGGAAACAATGAGCAGTTCTTC; CDR3aa: CASSYSGLAGNNEQFF